These 22 T cell receptor beta chains originate from one sample sequenced in a study of CD8 T cells in Susac syndrome. RNA, at about 0.5 to 1 ug, was reverse transcribed with random hexamers. TCRdb ran MiXCR on the immunoSEQ multiplex PCR reads and lists one entry per CDR3 protein. The data show 150,000 to 200,000 distinct CDR3 sequences, about 95% seen once. Specimen: CD8+ T cells from PBMCs. The receptor source for this set is a human donor with multiple sclerosis.

The V call is TRBV2, the J call TRBJ2-7, with 12 bases lining up with TRBD2. The J segment lost 6 bases and the V segment lost 6 bases, leaving 12 bases of the junction unmatched. Germline V gene sequence: CDR1 SNHLY, CDR2 FYNNEI. The CDR3 loop spans 16 amino acids. CDR3 in amino acids: CASSQSLAGGAGEQYF. The CDR3 DNA sequence: TGTGCCAGCAGCCAAAGCCTAGCGGGGGGGGCGGGCGAGCAGTACTTC.

The rearrangement uses TRBV9 and TRBJ2-1, with TRBD2 matching over 16 bases. Germline CDR1 reads SGDLS; CDR2 reads YYNGEE. CDR3 length equals 21 residues. Germline trimming cut 0 bases from V and 14 bases from J; bases unmatched to any gene: 23. CDR3 sequence (DNA): TGTGCCAGCAGCGTAGGGAACACCAAGGGACTAGCGGGGGGGTTTCGGCATAGGGAGTTCTTC. Its translation: CASSVGNTKGLAGGFRHREFF.

The chain recombines TRBV28 with TRBJ2-7; D is unclear. There are 14 residues in the CDR3. Trimming cost V 7 bases and J 0 bases, with 13 bases left between them. The germline V gene encodes CDR1 MDHEN and CDR2 SYDVKM. CDR3 nucleotide sequence: TGTGCCAGCACCCCTATGGCTAGCTCCTACGAGCAGTACTTC. It translates to CASTPMASSYEQYF.

V and J are TRBV5-1 and TRBJ2-1; D gene uncertain. CDR1 SGHRS and CDR2 YFSETQ come from the germline V gene. The CDR3 is 13 amino acids. V lost 1 base and J lost 9, with 11 bases in between. As DNA, the CDR3 is TGCGCCAGCAGCTTGATAGTTCGGTCTGAGCAGTTCTTC. Translating it yields CASSLIVRSEQFF.

The chain employs TRBV5-1 and TRBJ1-1, with 7 bases matching TRBD1. Germline assignment: CDR1 SGHRS and CDR2 YFSETQ. The CDR3 consists of 15 residues. Trimming removed 0 bases from V and 1 base from J; junction bases left unmatched: 3. This CDR3 reads CASSLEGATNTEAFF. In DNA form, the CDR3 reads TGCGCCAGCAGCTTGGAGGGGGCAACGAACACTGAAGCTTTCTTT.

The rearrangement joins TRBV12-3 or TRBV12-4 to TRBJ2-5, with D tentatively TRBD1 (6 bases). The CDR3 sequence is 14 residues long. Trimming took 5 bases from V and 2 from J, leaving 12 bases between them. DNA for the CDR3: TGTGCCAGCAGTGCCTGGACAGTGCAAGAGACCCAGTACTTC. Encoded protein: CASSAWTVQETQYF.

The gene calls are TRBV27 and TRBJ2-5; D possibly corresponds to TRBD2 (6 bases). V was shortened by 3 bases and J by 9 bases, with 11 bases between the two germline ends. CDR3 length: 12 residues. Germline V CDR1 and CDR2: MNHEY, SMNVEV (reference sequence). This chain's CDR3 is CASSFGSGAQYF. CDR3 coding DNA: TGTGCCAGCAGTTTCGGGAGCGGAGCCCAGTACTTC.

J is TRBJ2-7 and V is TRBV29-1; D perhaps matches TRBD2 (5 bases). V lost 6 bases to trimming and J lost 7 bases, with 16 bases between them. Looked up from germline, CDR1 is SQVTM and CDR2 is ANQGSEA. CDR3 length equals 12 residues. Here the CDR3 DNA reads TGCAGCGTGCCACGAGGGTCGGGGGAGCAGTACTTC. This sequence encodes CSVPRGSGEQYF.

V gene TRBV12-5 combines with J gene TRBJ1-2; D unresolved. The germline V gene encodes CDR1 LGHNT and CDR2 FRNRAP. This CDR3 has 16 amino acids. Trimming shortened V by 0 bases and J by 6 bases, and 17 bases separated the two germline ends. CDR3 nucleotides: TGTGCTAGTGGTTTGGTTTCAAAGACCGGGGTCCATGGCTACACCTTC. Its translation is CASGLVSKTGVHGYTF.

The rearrangement uses TRBV7-9 and TRBJ2-1; 13 bases match TRBD2. The germline gives CDR1 SEHNR, CDR2 FQNEAQ (reference sequence). The V segment lost 5 bases and the J segment 10 bases; nucleotides outside the gene matches: 8. The CDR3 runs 15 residues. The CDR3 sequence is CASSQLAGGSEEQFF. DNA for the CDR3: TGTGCCAGCAGCCAACTAGCGGGAGGGTCGGAAGAGCAGTTCTTC. The full variable domain, rest sourced from reference TRBV7-9 and TRBJ2-1, is DTGVSQNPRHKITKRGQNVTFRCDPISEHNRLYWYRQTLGQGPEFLTYFQNEAQLEKSRLLSDRFSAERPKGSFSTLEIQRTEQGDSAMYLCASSQLAGGSEEQFFGPGTRLTVL.

This clonotype was observed a handful of times. This rearrangement joins TRBV27 to TRBJ2-7, with D possibly TRBD2 on 5 matching bases. The CDR3 is 13 amino acids. Germline V CDR1 and CDR2: MNHEY, SMNVEV (reference sequence). The V and J ends lost 3 bases and 3 bases respectively, with 9 bases between them. In nucleotides, the CDR3 is TGTGCCAGCAGTTTGAGCGGAGGCTACGAGCAGTACTTC. This gives the protein CASSLSGGYEQYF.

J is TRBJ1-2 and V is TRBV12-3 or TRBV12-4, with a tentative D call TRBD1 (5 bases). The V and J ends lost 1 base and 3 bases respectively, with 12 bases between them. The CDR3 is 15 residues long. The CDR3 here is CASSLGSTEYYGYTF. CDR3 nucleotide sequence: TGTGCCAGCAGTTTAGGATCGACAGAATACTATGGCTACACCTTC.

The chain joins TRBV18 to TRBJ1-2; D is possibly TRBD1 (5 bases). V shed 4 bases and J shed 6 bases, with 9 bases lying between them. The length of the CDR3 is 12 residues. CDR1 and CDR2 (germline): KGHSH, LQKENI. DNA of the CDR3: TGTGCCAGCTCACGGGACGGAGATGGCTACACCTTC. Translated, it gives CASSRDGDGYTF.

The rearrangement uses TRBV20-1 and TRBJ2-1; D is perhaps TRBD2 (5 bases). The CDR3 consists of 14 residues. Germline V gene lookup returns CDR1 DFQATT and CDR2 SNEGSKA (reference sequence). The ends were cut back, 1 base at V and 3 bases at J, with 10 bases in the middle. CDR3 nucleotide sequence: TGCAGTGCTAGAGGGGAGTTTTTCTACAATGAGCAGTTCTTC. Translated, it gives CSARGEFFYNEQFF.

The chain carries TRBV7-9 and TRBJ2-1, with unresolved D. Trimming left V 5 bases short and J 3 bases short, with 5 bases between. This CDR3 contains 12 residues. Germline lookup yields CDR1 SEHNR and CDR2 FQNEAQ (reference sequence). CDR3 protein: CASSPYYNEQFF. The DNA of the CDR3 is TGTGCCAGCAGCCCTTACTACAATGAGCAGTTCTTC.

V gene TRBV14 combines with J gene TRBJ2-1; 12 nucleotides align to TRBD2. After removal of 3 bases from V and 9 bases from J, the junction contained 9 bases not matched to a gene. The CDR3 runs to 16 residues. Germline V CDR1 and CDR2: SGHDN, FVKESK. The CDR3 loop reads CASSQALAGGPFEQFF. CDR3 nucleotide sequence: TGTGCCAGCAGCCAGGCCCTAGCGGGAGGGCCTTTTGAGCAGTTCTTC.

The chain combines TRBV20-1 with TRBJ2-3; 8 bases align to TRBD2. Germline V gives CDR1 DFQATT, CDR2 SNEGSKA (reference sequence). This CDR3 region has 16 residues. The V gene end was trimmed by 5 bases and the J gene end by 6 bases; junction bases not matched to a gene: 16. The CDR3 loop reads CSAGRPGLVREDTQYF. CDR3 nucleotide sequence: TGCAGTGCTGGACGACCGGGACTAGTCCGTGAGGATACGCAGTATTTT.

The rearrangement joins TRBV5-1 to TRBJ2-5, with D uncertain. CDR3 length: 14 amino acids. Germline assignment: CDR1 SGHRS and CDR2 YFSETQ. V gave up 4 bases and J gave up 5 bases, with 15 bases separating them. The CDR3 is CASSQRSFGETQYF. As DNA, the CDR3 is TGCGCCAGCAGCCAGCGCTCATTCGGGGAGACCCAGTACTTC.

Concerning this clonotype: Compared with germline, one end of the junction differs, possibly owing to a read error. The chain joins TRBV12-3 or TRBV12-4 to TRBJ1-6; a possible D gene is TRBD1 (6 bases). This CDR3 has 14 residues. The CDR3 DNA reads as TGTGCCAGCAGTCGGGACACCTACAATTCACCCCTCCACTTT. It codes for CASSRDTYNSPLHF.

The chain uses TRBV24-1 and TRBJ2-3; D unresolved. Trimming removed 4 bases from V and 0 bases from J, with 10 bases in between. The CDR3 extends over 15 amino acids. Per the germline V gene, CDR1 is KGHDR and CDR2 is SFDVKD. The CDR3 nucleotides read TGTGCCACCAGTGAGGGATCCTCTAGCACAGATACGCAGTATTTT. It specifies CATSEGSSSTDTQYF.

The chain couples TRBV28 to TRBJ2-7; TRBD2 might be the D (5 bases). The CDR3 covers 11 residues. Germline V CDR1 and CDR2: MDHEN, SYDVKM. The V end was cut by 7 bases, the J end by 3 bases, with 7 bases between. DNA for the CDR3: TGTGCCAGCAACGGGGACTACGAGCAGTACTTC. This sequence encodes CASNGDYEQYF.

The chain links TRBV15 to TRBJ1-2, with D possibly being TRBD1 (6 bases). In germline, CDR1 is LNHNV, CDR2 YYDKDF (reference sequence). V was pared by 4 bases and J by 2 bases, with 17 bases between. There are 16 residues in the CDR3. The DNA for the CDR3 is TGTGCCACCAGCACCTCGGAGCGGACAGTAAACTATGGCTACACCTTC. This encodes CATSTSERTVNYGYTF.